Below are 18 T cell receptor beta chains sequenced from a single sample in a study of T cell responses to AZD1222 COVID-19 vaccine. The table came from immunoSEQ multiplex PCR; TCRdb's copy has only in-frame clones and leaves some out. The top ten hold approximately 5.4% of the sample, which has tens of thousands of clones, about 90% seen once. Sequenced here: peripheral blood, sampled on day 0 of AZD1222 vaccination. The origin of the receptors is an adult in good health.

The J gene is TRBJ1-4, the V gene TRBV7-9; maybe TRBD1 (5 bases). In germline, CDR1 is SEHNR, CDR2 FQNEAQ (reference sequence). CDR3 length: 13 amino acids. Trimming removed 7 bases from V and 4 bases from J, with 10 bases in between. This CDR3 is CASIGALNEKLFF. CDR3 bases: TGTGCCAGCATCGGGGCCCTTAATGAAAAACTGTTTTTT.

The chain combines TRBV27 with TRBJ2-1; D is possibly TRBD1 or TRBD2 (5 bases each). CDR3 length: 15 residues. Germline CDR1 is MNHEY and CDR2 is SMNVEV (reference sequence). V gave up 5 bases and J gave up 3 bases, with 14 bases separating them. The DNA of the CDR3 is TGTGCCAGCAGTGGGGTGGGGGACGGCTACAATGAGCAGTTCTTC. Protein product: CASSGVGDGYNEQFF.

This clone was observed a handful of times. This rearrangement joins TRBV7-8 to TRBJ1-2, with D perhaps TRBD1 (5 bases). This CDR3 has 15 amino acids. V was trimmed by 5 bases and J by 0 bases, leaving 13 bases between them. The germline CDR1 and CDR2 sequences are SGHVS and FQNEAQ. In nucleotides, the CDR3 is TGTGCCAGCAGCCAAAGGGACGGCTCTAACTATGGCTACACCTTC. Translated: CASSQRDGSNYGYTF.

This clone occurred once. The rearrangement uses TRBV18 and TRBJ1-2, with D hard to call. The germline CDR1 and CDR2 sequences are KGHSH and LQKENI. Trimming removed 2 bases at V and 1 base at J, with 8 bases between. The CDR3 runs 14 residues. This chain's CDR3 is CASSPERSNYGYTF. CDR3 DNA: TGTGCCAGCTCACCAGAGAGGAGTAACTATGGCTACACCTTC. Full variable domain (rest looked up from reference TRBV18 and TRBJ1-2): NAGVMQNPRHLVRRRGQEARLRCSPMKGHSHVYWYRQLPEEGLKFMVYLQKENIIDESGMPKERFSAEFPKEGPSILRIQQVVRGDSAAYFCASSPERSNYGYTFGSGTRLTVV.

V and J are TRBV9 and TRBJ1-1; D not certain. Germline V gene sequence: CDR1 SGDLS, CDR2 YYNGEE. Trimming pared 3 bases from V and 11 bases from J, leaving 14 bases between. The CDR3 runs 12 residues. The CDR3 protein is CASSGTEPAAFF. In DNA form, the CDR3 reads TGTGCCAGCAGCGGCACTGAGCCGGCCGCTTTCTTT.

This clone was seen a few times. The rearrangement joins TRBV21-1 to TRBJ2-5; TRBD2 is the table's D call, not checked against the DNA. TRBV21-1 is a known pseudogene. CDR3 length equals 13 residues. In DNA, the CDR3 is TGTGCCAGCACCACGGGACTCGGGGGGACCCAGTACTTC. This codes for CASTTGLGGTQYF.

The chain links TRBV15 to TRBJ2-6; either TRBD1 or TRBD2 may fit D (6 bases each). Germline CDR1 LNHNV, CDR2 YYDKDF (reference sequence). V was shortened by 3 bases and J by 3 bases, with 15 bases between the two germline ends. The CDR3 spans 17 residues. The CDR3 reads CATSRVWGADGANVLTF. In nucleotides, the CDR3 is TGTGCCACCAGCAGGGTATGGGGGGCTGATGGGGCCAACGTCCTGACTTTC.

The chain carries TRBV5-4 and TRBJ1-2, with no clear D. Germline CDR1 and CDR2: SGHNT and YYREEE (reference sequence). There are 15 residues in the CDR3. Trimming stripped 2 bases from V and 6 bases from J, with 17 bases between. This chain's CDR3 is CASSFPYEAMNGYTF. DNA of the CDR3: TGTGCCAGCAGCTTCCCGTATGAGGCCATGAATGGCTACACCTTC.

The chain employs TRBV12-5 and TRBJ2-6; D remains ambiguous. In germline, CDR1 is LGHNT, CDR2 FRNRAP. Trimming pared 2 bases from V and 3 bases from J, leaving 8 bases between. This CDR3 spans 15 amino acids. The CDR3 bases are TGTGCTAGTGGTTTGACTACGGATGGGGCCAACGTCCTGACTTTC. It specifies CASGLTTDGANVLTF.

The chain links TRBV27 to TRBJ2-1; 8 nucleotides match TRBD2. Germline V CDR1 and CDR2: MNHEY, SMNVEV (reference sequence). Trimming removed 5 bases from V and 0 bases from J; junction bases left unmatched: 3. This CDR3 has 15 residues. This CDR3 is CASSAGGSSYNEQFF. As DNA, the CDR3 is TGTGCCAGCAGTGCGGGGGGTAGCTCCTACAATGAGCAGTTCTTC.

This rearrangement joins TRBV12-3 or TRBV12-4 to TRBJ2-5; the D is unclear. This CDR3 contains 12 residues. Trimming pared 6 bases from V and 1 base from J, leaving 6 bases between. CDR3 nucleotides: TGTGCCAGCAGCCCCATCCAAGAGACCCAGTACTTC. It translates to CASSPIQETQYF.

The genes are TRBV30 and TRBJ1-1; D is ambiguous. Trimming removed 1 base from V and 0 bases from J, with 6 bases in between. CDR1 is GTSNPN and CDR2 is SVGIG in the germline V gene (reference sequence). The CDR3 is 13 residues long. The CDR3 nucleotides are TGTGCCTGGAGTGGCAGGATGAACACTGAAGCTTTCTTT. Protein product: CAWSGRMNTEAFF.

The CDR3 loop is CASSDPGQGAASYEQYF. Written as DNA, the CDR3 is TGCGCCAGCAGCGACCCGGGACAGGGGGCCGCATCCTACGAGCAGTACTTC. The chain uses TRBV5-1 and TRBJ2-7; 12 positions agree with TRBD1. V gave up 4 bases and J gave up 1 base; unmatched junction bases: 9. The germline V gene has CDR1 SGHRS and CDR2 YFSETQ. The CDR3 contains 17 residues.

This chain uses TRBV19 with TRBJ2-3; D is possibly TRBD1 (5 bases). V lost 4 bases and J lost 4, with 6 bases in between. Germline assignment: CDR1 LNHDA and CDR2 SQIVND (reference sequence). The CDR3 contains 12 residues. The CDR3 region has the DNA TGTGCCAGTAGTACAGGGCCAGATACGCAGTATTTT. Protein product: CASSTGPDTQYF.

This clone was seen a few times. The chain carries TRBV7-3 and TRBJ1-2, with D possibly matching TRBD1 (6 bases). This CDR3 spans 15 amino acids. Trimming took 5 bases from V and 4 from J, leaving 17 bases between them. Germline-derived CDR1 and CDR2 are SGHTA and FQGTGA. For the CDR3, the DNA is TGTGCCAGCAGCCCAAGCGCGGACAGAATCTATGGCTACACCTTC. It is translated as CASSPSADRIYGYTF.

The chain joins TRBV7-9 to TRBJ1-4; TRBD1 agrees at 8 bases. The CDR3 spans 16 residues. The trim removed 4 bases at V and 8 bases at J, leaving 12 bases unmatched. Looked up from germline, CDR1 is SEHNR and CDR2 is FQNEAQ (reference sequence). CDR3 amino acids: CASSWTPGGIGEKLFF. The CDR3 DNA is TGTGCCAGCAGCTGGACTCCAGGGGGCATCGGGGAAAAACTGTTTTTT.

V is TRBV3-1 (or the pseudogene TRBV3-2) and J is TRBJ2-3; D may be TRBD2 (5 bases). CDR1 and CDR2 from the germline V gene are LGHDT and YNNKEL (reference sequence). The CDR3 is 15 residues long. The V and J ends lost 3 bases and 3 bases respectively, with 13 bases between them. The CDR3, as DNA: TGTGCCAGCAGCCAGGGTATAGCGCCGACAGATACGCAGTATTTT. This translates into CASSQGIAPTDTQYF.

The chain uses TRBV5-5 and TRBJ1-6; 9 bases match TRBD1. The CDR3 runs to 18 residues. The J segment lost 10 bases and the V segment lost 0 bases, leaving 14 bases of the junction unmatched. Germline V gene lookup returns CDR1 SGHKS and CDR2 YYEKEE (reference sequence). The CDR3 DNA follows: TGTGCCAGCAGCTTGGTAGCTATGGCGGGACAGGGTTTCTCACCCCTCCACTTT. Amino acid sequence: CASSLVAMAGQGFSPLHF.